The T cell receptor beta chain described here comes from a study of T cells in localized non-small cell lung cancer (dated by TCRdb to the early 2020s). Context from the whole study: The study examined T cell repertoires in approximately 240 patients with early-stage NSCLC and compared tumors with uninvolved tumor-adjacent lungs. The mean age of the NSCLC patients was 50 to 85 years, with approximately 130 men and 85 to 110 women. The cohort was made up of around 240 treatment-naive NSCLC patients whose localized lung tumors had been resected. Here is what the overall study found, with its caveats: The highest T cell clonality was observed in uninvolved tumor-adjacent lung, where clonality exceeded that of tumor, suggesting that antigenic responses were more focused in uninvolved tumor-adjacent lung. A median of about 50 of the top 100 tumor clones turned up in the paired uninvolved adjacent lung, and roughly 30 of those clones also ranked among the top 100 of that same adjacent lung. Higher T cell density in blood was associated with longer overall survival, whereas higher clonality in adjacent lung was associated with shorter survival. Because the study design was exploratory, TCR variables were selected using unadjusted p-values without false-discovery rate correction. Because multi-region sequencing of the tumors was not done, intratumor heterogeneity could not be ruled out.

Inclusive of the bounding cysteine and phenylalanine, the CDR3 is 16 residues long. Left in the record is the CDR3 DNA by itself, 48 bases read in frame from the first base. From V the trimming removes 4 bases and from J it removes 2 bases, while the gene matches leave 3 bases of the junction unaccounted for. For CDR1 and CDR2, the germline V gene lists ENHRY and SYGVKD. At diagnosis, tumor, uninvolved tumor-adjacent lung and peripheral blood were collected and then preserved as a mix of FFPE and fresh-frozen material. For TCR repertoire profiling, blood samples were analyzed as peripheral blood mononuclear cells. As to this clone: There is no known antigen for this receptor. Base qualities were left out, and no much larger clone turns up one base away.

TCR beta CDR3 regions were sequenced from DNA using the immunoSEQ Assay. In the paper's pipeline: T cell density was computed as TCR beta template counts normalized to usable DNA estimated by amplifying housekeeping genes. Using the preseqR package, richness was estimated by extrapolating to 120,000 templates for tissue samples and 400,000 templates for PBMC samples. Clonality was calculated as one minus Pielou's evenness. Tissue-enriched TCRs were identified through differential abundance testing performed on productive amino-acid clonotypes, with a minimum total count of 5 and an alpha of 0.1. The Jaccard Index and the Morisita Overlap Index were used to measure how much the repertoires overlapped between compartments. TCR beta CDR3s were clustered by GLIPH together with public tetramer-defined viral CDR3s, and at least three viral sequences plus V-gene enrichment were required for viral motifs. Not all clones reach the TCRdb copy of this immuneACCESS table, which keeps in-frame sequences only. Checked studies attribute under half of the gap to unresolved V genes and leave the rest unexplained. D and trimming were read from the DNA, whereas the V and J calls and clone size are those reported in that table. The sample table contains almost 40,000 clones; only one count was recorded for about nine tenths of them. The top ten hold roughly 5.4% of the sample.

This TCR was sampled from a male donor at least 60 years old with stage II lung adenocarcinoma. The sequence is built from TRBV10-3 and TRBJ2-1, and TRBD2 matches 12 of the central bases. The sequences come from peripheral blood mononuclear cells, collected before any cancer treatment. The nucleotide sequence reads TGTGCCATCAGTGGGGGACTAGCGGGCCCCTACAATGAGCAGTTCTTC. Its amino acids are CAISGGLAGPYNEQFF.